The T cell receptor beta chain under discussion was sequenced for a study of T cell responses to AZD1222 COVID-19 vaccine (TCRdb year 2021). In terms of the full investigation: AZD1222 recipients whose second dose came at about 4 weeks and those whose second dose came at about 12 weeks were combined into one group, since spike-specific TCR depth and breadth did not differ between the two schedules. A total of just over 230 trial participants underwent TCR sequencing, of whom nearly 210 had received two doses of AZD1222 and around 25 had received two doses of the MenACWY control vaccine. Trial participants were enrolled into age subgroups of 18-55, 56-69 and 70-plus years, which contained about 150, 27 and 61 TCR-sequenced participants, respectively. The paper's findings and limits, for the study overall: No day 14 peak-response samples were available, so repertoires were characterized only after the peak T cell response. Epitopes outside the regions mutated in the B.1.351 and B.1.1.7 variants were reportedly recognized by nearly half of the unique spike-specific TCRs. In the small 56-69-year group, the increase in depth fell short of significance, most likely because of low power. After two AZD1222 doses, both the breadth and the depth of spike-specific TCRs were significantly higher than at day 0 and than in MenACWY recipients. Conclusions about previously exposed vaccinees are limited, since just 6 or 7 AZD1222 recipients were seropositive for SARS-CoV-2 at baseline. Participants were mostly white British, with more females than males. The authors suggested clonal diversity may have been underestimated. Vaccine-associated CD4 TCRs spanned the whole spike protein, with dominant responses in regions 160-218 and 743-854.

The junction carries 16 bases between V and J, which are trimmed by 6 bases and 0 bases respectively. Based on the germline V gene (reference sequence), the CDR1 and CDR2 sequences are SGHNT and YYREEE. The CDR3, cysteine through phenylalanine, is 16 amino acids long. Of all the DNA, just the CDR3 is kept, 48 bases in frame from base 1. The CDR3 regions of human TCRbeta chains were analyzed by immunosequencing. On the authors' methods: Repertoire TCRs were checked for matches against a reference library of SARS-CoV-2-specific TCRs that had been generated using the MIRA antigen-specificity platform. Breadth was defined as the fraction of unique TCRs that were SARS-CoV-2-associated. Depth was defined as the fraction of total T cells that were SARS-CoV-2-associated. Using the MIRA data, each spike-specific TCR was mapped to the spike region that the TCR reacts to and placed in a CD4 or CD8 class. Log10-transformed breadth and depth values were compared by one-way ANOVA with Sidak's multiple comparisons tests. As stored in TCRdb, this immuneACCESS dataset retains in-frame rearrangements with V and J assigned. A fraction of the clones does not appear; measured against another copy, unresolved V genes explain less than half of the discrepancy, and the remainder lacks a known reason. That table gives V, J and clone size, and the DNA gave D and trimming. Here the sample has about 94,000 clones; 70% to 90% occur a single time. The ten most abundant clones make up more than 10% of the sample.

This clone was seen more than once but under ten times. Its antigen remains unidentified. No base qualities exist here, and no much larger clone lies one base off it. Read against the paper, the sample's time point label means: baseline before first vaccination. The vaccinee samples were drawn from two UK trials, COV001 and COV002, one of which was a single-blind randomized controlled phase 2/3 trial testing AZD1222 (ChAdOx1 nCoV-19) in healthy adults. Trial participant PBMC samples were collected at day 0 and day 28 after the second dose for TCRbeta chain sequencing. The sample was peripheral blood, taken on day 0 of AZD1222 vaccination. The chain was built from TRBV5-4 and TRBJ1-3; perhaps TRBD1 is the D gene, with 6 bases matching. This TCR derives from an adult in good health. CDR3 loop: CASMSGGPSSGNTIYF. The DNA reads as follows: TGTGCCAGCATGAGCGGGGGGCCTAGCTCTGGAAACACCATATATTTT.